The TCR beta chain described here comes from a study of T cells in Graves' hyperthyroidism and ophthalmopathy. CDR3 length equals 14 residues. Trimming cost V 1 base and J 5 bases, with 11 bases left between them. Per the germline V gene, CDR1 is KGHSH and CDR2 is LQKENI. RNA transcripts gave rise to amplified TCR beta CDR3 regions. The TCR CDR3 was amplified in a first-round RT-PCR using the HTBI primer set. TCRdb reanalysed the multiplex PCR reads using MiXCR and keeps one entry per CDR3 protein. The table has about 350,000 distinct CDR3 sequences, over 15% seen once; the top ten hold about 3.5%. The rearrangement uses TRBV18 and TRBJ1-2; D possibly corresponds to TRBD1 (5 bases). This clonotype originated in a woman under 30 with Graves' hyperthyroidism. The specimen sequenced was blood. CDR3 DNA: TGTGCCAGCTCACCACGTCCGGGGACTTATGGCTACACCTTC. Amino acid sequence: CASSPRPGTYGYTF.